The 25 T cell receptor beta chains below were found in one sample sequenced in a study of T-cell memory formation after mild COVID-19. TCRdb re-called the 5' RACE reads through MiXCR, storing one row per CDR3 protein. The sample comprises about 560,000 distinct CDR3 sequences, 15% to 20% of which are singletons, and 12% rests with the top ten. The sample taken for sequencing was PBMCs or a T cell subset sorted from them (not recorded which). The receptors come from an adult woman who had mild COVID-19 (a few samples of this study predate the infection). Cell type and time point are not known.

The chain uses TRBV12-3 or TRBV12-4 and TRBJ2-7, with D possibly TRBD2 on 6 matching bases. The CDR3 loop spans 15 amino acids. V shed 5 bases and J shed 3 bases, with 17 bases lying between them. The CDR3 sequence: CASSDGGAGSYEQYF. The CDR3 DNA reads as TGTGCCAGCAGTGATGGGGGTGCCGGGAGCTACGAGCAGTACTTC.

This clonotype occurred many times. The J gene is TRBJ2-1, the V gene TRBV20-1, with TRBD1 identical over 9 bases. CDR3 length: 14 residues. The J segment lost 7 bases and the V segment lost 2 bases, leaving 6 bases of the junction unmatched. The V gene's germline CDR1 is DFQATT and CDR2 SNEGSKA (reference sequence). CDR3 coding DNA: TGCAGTGCTAGAACCGGGACAGGGATAAATGAGCAGTTCTTC. It yields the protein CSARTGTGINEQFF.

The sample holds a few counts of this clonotype. This chain links TRBV20-1 with TRBJ1-3; possible D gene TRBD1, 6 bases. The CDR3 covers 17 residues. Germline V lookup: CDR1 DFQATT, CDR2 SNEGSKA (reference sequence). Trimming took 0 bases from V and 0 from J, leaving 15 bases between them. CDR3 DNA: TGCAGTGCTAGAGATGGGAGACAGGCGAGCTCTGGAAACACCATATATTTT. Protein sequence: CSARDGRQASSGNTIYF.

The rearrangement joins TRBV21-1 to TRBJ1-1; the DNA was not compared with TRBD1, the D call given in the table. TRBV21-1 counts as a pseudogene. CDR3 length equals 13 residues. CDR3 sequence (DNA): TGTGCCAGCAGCATCCCCGGGTTCACTGAAGCTTTCTTT. It codes for CASSIPGFTEAFF.

There are a few counts of this clonotype. V gene TRBV20-1 combines with J gene TRBJ2-7; 10 positions agree with TRBD2. V shed 1 base and J 3 bases; nucleotides not matched to a gene: 9. Germline V gene lookup returns CDR1 DFQATT and CDR2 SNEGSKA (reference sequence). This CDR3 comprises 16 residues. Here the CDR3 DNA reads TGCAGTGCTAGAGTCACTAGCGGGGTTATACACTACGAGCAGTACTTC. Translated: CSARVTSGVIHYEQYF.

This clonotype appeared a few times. The V and J genes are TRBV4-3 and TRBJ2-1; TRBD2 might be the D (6 bases). The germline V gene has CDR1 LGHNA and CDR2 YSLEER. The CDR3 sequence is 18 residues long. The V end lost 5 bases, the J end lost 0 bases, and 20 bases lay between the germline ends. Written as DNA, the CDR3 is TGCGCCAGCAGCTCTTTTGGGGCTAGCGAGAGCTCCTACAATGAGCAGTTCTTC. Protein product: CASSSFGASESSYNEQFF.

There are a few counts of this clonotype. The genes are TRBV25-1 and TRBJ2-1; TRBD1 matches 7 bases. V shed 1 base and J 6 bases; nucleotides not matched to a gene: 0. The germline V gene has CDR1 MGHDK and CDR2 SYGVNS. The CDR3 loop spans 13 amino acids. DNA for the CDR3: TGTGCCAGCAGTGAATCAGGGGGCAATGAGCAGTTCTTC. It specifies CASSESGGNEQFF.

This clonotype was counted only a few times. The J gene is TRBJ2-4, the V gene TRBV18, with D tentatively TRBD2 (5 bases). The V gene lost 2 bases and the J gene lost 9 bases, with 11 bases spanning the gap. Germline V gene data show CDR1 as KGHSH and CDR2 as LQKENI. The CDR3 is 13 residues long. In DNA, the CDR3 is TGTGCCAGCTCACCAGTGGGAGATGGCATTCAGTACTTC. This codes for CASSPVGDGIQYF.

The CDR3 sequence is CSASPASGTYYEQYF. CDR3 DNA sequence: TGCAGTGCCAGCCCTGCTAGCGGGACCTACTACGAGCAGTACTTC. The chain uses TRBV20-1 and TRBJ2-7; 9 nucleotides agree with TRBD2. Germline V CDR1 and CDR2: DFQATT, SNEGSKA (reference sequence). J gave up 3 bases and V 6 bases, and 12 bases lay outside the gene matches. The CDR3 spans 15 residues.

This clonotype has a handful of counts. The chain has TRBV19 and TRBJ1-6, with D possibly being TRBD1 (5 bases). CDR1 and CDR2 (germline): LNHDA, SQIVND (reference sequence). The V end lost 5 bases, the J end lost 7 bases, and 9 bases lay between the germline ends. The CDR3 is 13 amino acids. CDR3 in DNA: TGTGCCAGTAGTTGGTCAGGGAATTCACCCCTCCACTTT. Translating it yields CASSWSGNSPLHF.

This chain connects TRBV20-1 to TRBJ2-7; 12 bases align to TRBD2. The CDR3 has 14 amino acids. The ends lost 5 bases at V and 2 bases at J; junction bases unmatched: 4. Germline CDR1 is DFQATT and CDR2 is SNEGSKA (reference sequence). DNA of the CDR3: TGCAGTGCTCCTACTAGCGGGGGGCCCTACGAGCAGTACTTC. Encoded protein: CSAPTSGGPYEQYF.

This clonotype appeared many times. The rearrangement joins TRBV7-8 to TRBJ2-7; 13 bases match TRBD2. From germline, CDR1 is SGHVS and CDR2 FQNEAQ. CDR3 length equals 17 residues. Losses at the gene ends were 4 bases for V and 3 bases for J; bases not matched to a gene: 9. CDR3 DNA sequence: TGTGCCAGCAGCTCGCATGGGAGGACTAGCGGGAGCTACGAGCAGTACTTC. Translating it yields CASSSHGRTSGSYEQYF.

V gene TRBV29-1 combines with J gene TRBJ2-7; 8 bases map to TRBD2. CDR1 and CDR2 (germline): SQVTM, ANQGSEA. This CDR3 is 13 amino acids long. Germline trimming cut 7 bases from V and 4 bases from J; bases unmatched to any gene: 9. The CDR3 sequence: CSAAGGQGYEQYF. Written as DNA, the CDR3 is TGCAGCGCCGCGGGGGGCCAGGGGTACGAGCAGTACTTC.

The rearrangement links TRBV9 to TRBJ1-6, with D perhaps matching TRBD1 (6 bases). From germline, CDR1 is SGDLS and CDR2 YYNGEE. CDR3 length equals 18 residues. V gave up 4 bases and J gave up 7 bases, with 24 bases separating them. CDR3 in amino acids: CASSTYETGYEGNSPLHF. CDR3 sequence (DNA): TGTGCCAGCAGCACCTATGAAACAGGGTACGAGGGAAATTCACCCCTCCACTTT.

In DNA, the CDR3 is TGTGCCTGGAGTGTGGGCAGCTTCTATGGCTACACCTTC. Translating it yields CAWSVGSFYGYTF. V is TRBV30 and J is TRBJ1-2; D call uncertain. The CDR3 loop spans 13 amino acids. Germline CDR1 is GTSNPN and CDR2 is SVGIG (reference sequence). Trimming shortened V by 0 bases and J by 4 bases, and 9 bases separated the two germline ends. The full variable domain, in which reference TRBV30 and TRBJ1-2 provide the parts outside the CDR3, is SQTIHQWPATLVQPVGSPLSLECTVEGTSNPNLYWYRQAAGRGLQLLFYSVGIGQISSEVPQNLSASRPQDRQFILSSKKLLLSDSGFYLCAWSVGSFYGYTFGSGTRLTVV.

This clonotype came up a few times. The chain joins TRBV5-1 to TRBJ1-2; TRBD1 matches 9 bases. Germline assignment: CDR1 SGHRS and CDR2 YFSETQ. The J segment lost 4 bases and the V segment lost 0 bases, leaving 4 bases of the junction unmatched. The CDR3 contains 15 residues. The CDR3 is CASSLVGTGSYGYTF. The DNA for the CDR3 is TGCGCCAGCAGCTTGGTCGGGACAGGGAGCTATGGCTACACCTTC.

This chain joins TRBV19 and TRBJ2-3, with D perhaps TRBD1 or TRBD2 (5 bases each). There are 15 residues in the CDR3. The germline V gene encodes CDR1 LNHDA and CDR2 SQIVND (reference sequence). V was cut by 10 bases and J by 1 base, with 18 bases left in between. The CDR3 protein is CATAPGTIRTDTQYF. The CDR3 DNA reads TGTGCCACCGCCCCCGGGACCATCCGCACAGATACGCAGTATTTT.

The chain carries TRBV27 and TRBJ2-7; TRBD2 might be the D (5 bases). CDR1 and CDR2 from the germline V gene are MNHEY and SMNVEV (reference sequence). V dropped 1 base and J dropped 2 bases, with 15 bases sitting between them. This CDR3 spans 16 amino acids. Here the CDR3 reads CASSLFGADGPYEQYF. The CDR3 DNA reads as TGTGCCAGCAGTTTATTTGGAGCGGACGGCCCCTACGAGCAGTACTTC.

This clonotype came up a few times. V is TRBV6-2 or TRBV6-3 and J is TRBJ2-5, with TRBD2 matching over 9 bases. Germline values: CDR1 MNHEY, CDR2 SVGEGT. CDR3 size: 16 residues. V trimming: 7 bases; J trimming: 4 bases; junction bases outside the gene matches: 13. The CDR3 loop is CASKRAGGPRGETQYF. CDR3 bases: TGTGCCAGCAAACGGGCGGGAGGGCCAAGGGGAGAGACCCAGTACTTC.

In its sample, this clonotype was seen a few times. The CDR3 is CASGLEGTHTEAFF. CDR3 DNA sequence: TGTGCCAGCGGGCTAGAGGGAACCCACACTGAAGCTTTCTTT. V gene TRBV12-3 or TRBV12-4 combines with J gene TRBJ1-1; D ambiguous. Deletions cut 8 bases from V and 3 bases from J, with 16 bases between. The CDR3 extends over 14 amino acids.

This clonotype was seen a few times. Compared with germline, one end of the junction differs, possibly owing to a read error. The CDR3 DNA follows: TGCGCCAGCAGCCTTGTTCCCGGGACAGGGACCCTAAAGGCGAACTTC. Amino acid sequence: CASSLVPGTGTLKANF. The gene calls are TRBV5-1 and TRBJ2-5, with TRBD1 matching 9 bases. Germline lookup yields CDR1 SGHRS and CDR2 YFSETQ. This CDR3 spans 16 amino acids. Together with reference TRBV5-1 and TRBJ2-5, the CDR3 gives the full variable domain: KAGVTQTPRYLIKTRGQQVTLSCSPISGHRSVSWYQQTPGQGLQFLFEYFSETQRNKGNFPGRFSGRQFSNSRSEMNVSTLELGDSALYLCASSLVPGTGTLKANFGPGTRLLVL.

In its sample, this clonotype was seen a few times. The rearrangement uses TRBV24-1 and TRBJ2-5; 11 bases match TRBD2. Germline V lookup: CDR1 KGHDR, CDR2 SFDVKD. The CDR3 extends over 15 amino acids. The V segment lost 3 bases and the J segment 7 bases; nucleotides outside the gene matches: 6. Written as DNA, the CDR3 is TGTGCCACCAGTGATCAGACTAGCGGGATCGGGACCCAGTACTTC. It specifies CATSDQTSGIGTQYF.

There are a few counts of this clonotype. The chain combines TRBV20-1 with TRBJ2-1, with TRBD2 matching 12 bases. The CDR3 has 15 amino acids. CDR1 is DFQATT and CDR2 is SNEGSKA in the germline V gene (reference sequence). J gave up 1 base and V 4 bases, and 2 bases lay outside the gene matches. CDR3 in amino acids: CSATGTSGSYNEQFF. As DNA, the CDR3 is TGCAGTGCTACCGGGACTAGCGGGTCCTACAATGAGCAGTTCTTC.

This clonotype has just a few counts. The chain is built from TRBV7-9 and TRBJ2-1; tentative D call: TRBD1 (6 bases). The CDR3 spans 16 residues. The germline V gene encodes CDR1 SEHNR and CDR2 FQNEAQ (reference sequence). V lost 2 bases and J 0 bases, leaving 11 bases between the germline ends. The CDR3 loop is CASSLRTASSYNEQFF. As DNA, the CDR3 is TGTGCCAGCAGCTTACGGACAGCTAGCTCCTACAATGAGCAGTTCTTC. The full variable domain, with the rest looked up from reference TRBV7-9 and TRBJ2-1, is DTGVSQNPRHKITKRGQNVTFRCDPISEHNRLYWYRQTLGQGPEFLTYFQNEAQLEKSRLLSDRFSAERPKGSFSTLEIQRTEQGDSAMYLCASSLRTASSYNEQFFGPGTRLTVL.

This clonotype was observed a few times. The CDR3: CASSLGDRAGEAFF. CDR3 coding DNA: TGCGCCAGCAGCTTGGGAGACAGGGCGGGTGAAGCTTTCTTT. The chain couples TRBV5-1 to TRBJ1-1, with 7 bases fitting TRBD1. The germline V gene encodes CDR1 SGHRS and CDR2 YFSETQ. The CDR3 consists of 14 residues. Losses at the gene ends were 0 bases for V and 7 bases for J; bases not matched to a gene: 6.